The entry below gives a single T cell receptor beta chain sequence along with its context. Enrollees, roughly 18 to 89 years old, lived in 24 US areas. Allocation to cohorts depended on clinical history reported by the participants. These data come from a study of blood T cell repertoires in COVID-19. The CDR3 is made up of 16 amino acids. CDR1 LGHDT and CDR2 YNNKEL come from the germline V gene (reference sequence). V dropped 5 bases and J dropped 15; count of bases not matched to a gene: 20. TCRdb's copy holds only in-frame clones and misses some; the assay was immunoSEQ multiplex PCR. The table lists roughly 250,000 clones, approximately 83% of them singletons, with about 1.9% in the top ten.

Material for sequencing was PBMCs or T cells enriched from blood (not recorded which). The source is a woman aged 45-65 years who had recovered from COVID-19. The chain carries TRBV3-1 (or the pseudogene TRBV3-2) and TRBJ2-1; TRBD2 agrees at 9 bases. The CDR3 DNA is TGTGCCAGCAGCGCCCGGTCCGGGCGGGAGGGTCTGGCTCGGTTCTTC. Amino acid sequence: CASSARSGREGLARFF.